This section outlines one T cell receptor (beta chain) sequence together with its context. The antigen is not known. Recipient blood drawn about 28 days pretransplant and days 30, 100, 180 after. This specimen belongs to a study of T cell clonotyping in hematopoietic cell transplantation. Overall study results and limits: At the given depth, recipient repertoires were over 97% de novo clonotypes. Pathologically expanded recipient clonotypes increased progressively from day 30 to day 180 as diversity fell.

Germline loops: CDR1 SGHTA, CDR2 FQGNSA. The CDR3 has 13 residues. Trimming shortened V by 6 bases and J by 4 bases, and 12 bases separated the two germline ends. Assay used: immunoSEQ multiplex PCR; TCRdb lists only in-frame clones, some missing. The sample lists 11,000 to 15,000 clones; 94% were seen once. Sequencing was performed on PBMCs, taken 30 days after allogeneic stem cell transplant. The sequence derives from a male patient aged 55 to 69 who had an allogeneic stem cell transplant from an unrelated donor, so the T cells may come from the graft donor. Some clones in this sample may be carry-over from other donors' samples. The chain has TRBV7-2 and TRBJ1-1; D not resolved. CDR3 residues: CASSEQSSTEAFF. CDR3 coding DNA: TGTGCCAGCAGTGAACAGAGCAGCACTGAAGCTTTCTTT. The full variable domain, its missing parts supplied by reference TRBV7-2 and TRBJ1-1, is GAGVSQSPSNKVTEKGKDVELRCDPISGHTALYWYRQSLGQGLEFLIYFQGNSAPDKSGLPSDRFSAERTGGSVSTLTIQRTQQEDSAVYLCASSEQSSTEAFFGQGTRLTVV.